Listed here are 17 T cell receptor beta chains from one sample, sequenced in a study of T cells after yellow fever vaccination. TCRdb redid the calling of the 5' RACE reads with MiXCR, one entry per CDR3 protein. Among some 350,000 distinct CDR3 sequences listed, 7.5% to 9% were seen once. Specimen: PBMCs, collected on the day of the first yellow fever vaccination. Receptors originate from a man younger than 35 who received the YFV17D yellow fever vaccine.

CDR3 loop: CASSVTGGQETQYF. CDR3 bases: TGTGCCAGCAGCGTAACCGGGGGGCAAGAGACCCAGTACTTC. The chain couples TRBV9 to TRBJ2-5; 7 bases align to TRBD2. Germline V gene data show CDR1 as SGDLS and CDR2 as YYNGEE. The CDR3 runs to 14 residues. V shed 1 base, J shed 2 bases, and the junction held 2 bases outside the gene matches.

In its sample, this clonotype was seen a few times. The rearrangement joins TRBV4-2 to TRBJ1-6; TRBD1 matches 8 bases. Germline loops: CDR1 LGHNA, CDR2 YNFKEQ. With 2 bases clipped from V and 4 bases from J, the junction kept 4 bases outside the gene matches. CDR3 size: 16 residues. DNA for the CDR3: TGTGCCAGCAGCCAAACAGGGGGATCGTATAATTCACCCCTCCACTTT. This gives the protein CASSQTGGSYNSPLHF.

The V and J genes are TRBV7-7 and TRBJ2-2; D may be TRBD2 (5 bases). CDR1 SSHAT and CDR2 FNYEAQ come from the germline V gene (reference sequence). V lost 5 bases and J 6 bases, leaving 16 bases between the germline ends. The CDR3 is 15 residues long. The CDR3 reads CASSPTSGSAGELFF. The CDR3 DNA reads TGTGCCAGCAGCCCGACATCGGGATCGGCCGGGGAGCTGTTTTTT.

In its sample, this clonotype was seen many times. The chain joins TRBV28 to TRBJ2-1; 7 bases align to TRBD1. With 5 bases clipped from V and 5 bases from J, the junction kept 12 bases outside the gene matches. The CDR3 is 16 residues long. Germline V gene data show CDR1 as MDHEN and CDR2 as SYDVKM. The CDR3 region is CASSPPRDSHNNEQFF. CDR3 sequence (DNA): TGTGCCAGCAGTCCGCCTCGGGACAGCCACAACAATGAGCAGTTCTTC.

This clonotype appeared a few times. This rearrangement joins TRBV18 to TRBJ1-2; 9 nucleotides align to TRBD1. CDR3 length: 19 residues. J was trimmed by 0 bases and V by 4 bases; bases with no gene match: 15. Germline CDR1 KGHSH, CDR2 LQKENI. The CDR3 spells CASSRGQGTIPRANYGYTF. In DNA form, the CDR3 reads TGTGCCAGCTCACGCGGACAGGGGACTATCCCTCGGGCTAACTATGGCTACACCTTC.

This clonotype occurred a few times. This sequence joins TRBV7-2 and TRBJ2-7; no clear D. The V end lost 2 bases, the J end lost 3 bases, and 8 bases lay between the germline ends. CDR3 size: 13 residues. The germline V gene encodes CDR1 SGHTA and CDR2 FQGNSA. CDR3 protein: CASSLHSLYEQYF. CDR3 DNA: TGTGCCAGCAGCTTACACAGCCTCTACGAGCAGTACTTC.

The CDR3 is CASSSGGKMNTEAFF. CDR3 coding DNA: TGTGCCAGCTCTTCCGGGGGGAAAATGAACACTGAAGCTTTCTTT. The rearrangement uses TRBV21-1 and TRBJ1-1; the D call of TRBD1 is as the table states it, not checked on the DNA. TRBV21-1 is marked as a pseudogene. The CDR3 runs to 15 residues.

This chain links TRBV29-1 with TRBJ1-3; no clear D. CDR1 and CDR2 from the germline V gene are SQVTM and ANQGSEA. There are 11 residues in the CDR3. Trimming removed 8 bases at V and 1 base at J, with 6 bases between. The CDR3 sequence is CSYQSGNTIYF. The CDR3 DNA reads TGCAGCTACCAATCTGGAAACACCATATATTTT. Full variable domain (outside the CDR3, taken from reference TRBV29-1 and TRBJ1-3): SAVISQKPSRDICQRGTSLTIQCQVDSQVTMMFWYRQQPGQSLTLIATANQGSEATYESGFVIDKFPISRPNLTFSTLTVSNMSPEDSSIYLCSYQSGNTIYFGEGSWLTVV.

The V call is TRBV5-1, the J call TRBJ1-1, with no clear D. V was pared by 5 bases and J by 0 bases, with 11 bases between. CDR1 SGHRS and CDR2 YFSETQ come from the germline V gene. The CDR3 runs 14 residues. CDR3 in DNA: TGCGCCAGCAGTGTCAGGCGCCTGAACACTGAAGCTTTCTTT. This encodes CASSVRRLNTEAFF. The full variable domain, completed using reference TRBV5-1 and TRBJ1-1, is KAGVTQTPRYLIKTRGQQVTLSCSPISGHRSVSWYQQTPGQGLQFLFEYFSETQRNKGNFPGRFSGRQFSNSRSEMNVSTLELGDSALYLCASSVRRLNTEAFFGQGTRLTVV.

The CDR3 sequence: CASKLLAGGPPDTQYF. Written as DNA, the CDR3 is TGTGCCAGCAAACTTCTAGCGGGGGGGCCGCCAGATACGCAGTATTTT. V gene TRBV6-1 combines with J gene TRBJ2-3; 12 bases agree with TRBD2. Germline V gene data show CDR1 as MNHNS and CDR2 as SASEGT. The CDR3 runs 16 residues. J lost 4 bases, V lost 7 bases, and 9 bases had no gene match.

A few counts support this clonotype. The chain combines TRBV5-6 with TRBJ2-4, with a possible D match to TRBD2 (5 bases). This CDR3 spans 12 amino acids. Germline V gives CDR1 SGHDT, CDR2 YYEEEE. V was clipped by 4 bases and J by 5 bases, with 7 bases between them. This CDR3 reads CASSLGENIQYF. Written as DNA, the CDR3 is TGTGCCAGCAGCCTCGGGGAAAACATTCAGTACTTC.

This clonotype occurred a few times. The chain has TRBV9 and TRBJ2-3; 14 bases fit TRBD2. Germline assignment: CDR1 SGDLS and CDR2 YYNGEE. There are 17 residues in the CDR3. V was pared by 4 bases and J by 5 bases, with 9 bases of the junction left unmatched. In nucleotides, the CDR3 is TGTGCCAGCAGCCCCGGACTAGCGGGGGGATATTTAGATACGCAGTATTTT. This gives the protein CASSPGLAGGYLDTQYF.

This clonotype has just a few counts. The CDR3 spells CASSLGLAVADTQYF. The CDR3 bases are TGTGCCAGCAGCTTAGGACTAGCGGTGGCAGATACGCAGTATTTT. The chain recombines TRBV5-6 with TRBJ2-3, with TRBD2 matching 10 bases. This CDR3 spans 15 amino acids. The V gene's germline CDR1 is SGHDT and CDR2 YYEEEE. The trim removed 2 bases at V and 4 bases at J, leaving 4 bases unmatched.

There are a few counts of this clonotype. The chain combines TRBV5-4 with TRBJ2-3; 8 nucleotides line up with TRBD2. The germline gives CDR1 SGHNT, CDR2 YYREEE (reference sequence). The junction had 12 bases not matched to a gene; V was cut back by 0 bases and J by 0 bases. This CDR3 has 19 residues. Written as DNA, the CDR3 is TGTGCCAGCAGCTTGGATTGGATTGGCGGGGGGCCTAGCACAGATACGCAGTATTTT. It translates to CASSLDWIGGGPSTDTQYF.

The chain has TRBV24-1 and TRBJ2-5, with a possible D match to TRBD2 (7 bases). Trimming stripped 10 bases from V and 3 bases from J, with 20 bases between. The CDR3 consists of 15 residues. Germline V gene sequence: CDR1 KGHDR, CDR2 SFDVKD. The CDR3 bases are TGTGCCACACGTGAGGCGGGGGACATCAAAGAGACCCAGTACTTC. As protein: CATREAGDIKETQYF.

The chain uses TRBV20-1 and TRBJ2-2; the match to TRBD1 covers 10 bases. This CDR3 is built from 15 residues. V lost 7 bases and J lost 2; bases outside the gene matches: 7. Germline CDR1 is DFQATT and CDR2 is SNEGSKA (reference sequence). CDR3 sequence: CSDDRGRGNTGELFF. CDR3 coding DNA: TGCAGTGACGACAGGGGGCGAGGAAACACCGGGGAGCTGTTTTTT.

Comment on this clonotype: This may stem from a read error, because a much larger clone lies one nucleotide away. CDR3 nucleotides: TGCGTCAGCAGCTTGGGTTGGGGCAATGAGCAGTTCTTC. Residues: CVSSLGWGNEQFF. The chain has TRBV5-1 and TRBJ2-1; the D is unclear. Germline loops: CDR1 SGHRS, CDR2 YFSETQ. The CDR3 is 13 amino acids.